This T cell receptor (beta chain) was observed in a study of T-cell memory formation after mild COVID-19. V lost 0 bases, J lost 2 bases, and 1 base stayed unmatched. The V gene's germline CDR1 is SGHRS and CDR2 YFSETQ. The CDR3 has 14 residues. This clonotype was counted a few times. Its antigen is undetermined. The study's findings and limits: From day 15 to 85, contracting clones were balanced between CD4 and CD8, whereas later expanders leaned toward CD4+.

TCR alpha and TCR beta cDNA libraries carrying sample barcodes and UMIs came from 5'RACE with constant-segment primers. TCRdb ran MiXCR on the 5' RACE reads and lists one entry per CDR3 protein. The data show 360,000 or so distinct CDR3 sequences, around 28% seen once. This sequence originates from an adult woman who had mild COVID-19 (a few samples of this study predate the infection). Cell type and time point are not known. The chain links TRBV5-1 to TRBJ2-7; 8 bases align to TRBD2. The specimen was PBMCs or a T cell subset sorted from them (not recorded which). The DNA of the CDR3 is TGCGCCAGCAGCTTGGTGGGACTAGCCTACGAGCAGTACTTC. This translates into CASSLVGLAYEQYF.